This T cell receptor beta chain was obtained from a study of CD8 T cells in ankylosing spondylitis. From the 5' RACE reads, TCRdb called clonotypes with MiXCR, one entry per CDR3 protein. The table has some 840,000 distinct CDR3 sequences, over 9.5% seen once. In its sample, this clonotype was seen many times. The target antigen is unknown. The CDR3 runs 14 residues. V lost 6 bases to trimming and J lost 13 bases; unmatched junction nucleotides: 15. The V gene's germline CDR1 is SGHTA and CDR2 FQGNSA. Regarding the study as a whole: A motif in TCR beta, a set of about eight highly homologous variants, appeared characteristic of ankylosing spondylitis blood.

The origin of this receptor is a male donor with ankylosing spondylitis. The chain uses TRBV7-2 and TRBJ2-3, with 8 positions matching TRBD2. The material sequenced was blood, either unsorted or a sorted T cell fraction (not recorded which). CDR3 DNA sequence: TGTGCCAGCAGTTCGGGGGGGGCAGGGGCTAGGGAGTATTTT. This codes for CASSSGGAGAREYF.